This TCR beta chain comes out of a study of shared clonotypes between healthy human individuals (dated by TCRdb to the early 2020s). Study-level background: A couple of women and three men aged 18 to 49 years were included in the cohort. For each donor, CD4 naive and CD4 memory were each given three plates, CD8 naive was given two plates, and CD8 memory was given one plate. To estimate repertoire size and how much clonotypes are shared between individuals, the study performed deep sequencing of blood TCR repertoires from five healthy adults. To increase sequencing depth and limit assay-specific biases, TCR repertoire library preparation and sequencing were carried out by different laboratories using diverse techniques. Per donor, leukapheresis produced somewhere between about 0.94 and 9 billion PBMCs.

TCR CDR3 regions were amplified from genomic DNA by multiplex PCR using the deep immunoSEQ assay. Genomic DNA extracted from each cell subset was distributed evenly over all wells of several immunoSEQ 96-well plates, and each plate served as one replicate. For sorted subsets, roughly 190 ng of genomic DNA, equivalent to 25,000 to 35,000 T cell genomes, went into each replicate PCR. Purified libraries were quantified with a Qubit 3.0 fluorometer, sized on a Bioanalyzer 2100, and re-quantified with the KAPA Library Quantification kit. Each immunoSEQ 96-well plate was sequenced on its own single-read 150-cycle Illumina NextSeq 550 flow cell. The authors' analysis ran thus. Because the immunoSEQ output held only junctional sequences and lacked quality scores, the filtering could not match the filtering applied to full-length reads. Sequences were annotated with PyIR, a Python wrapper for IgBLAST v1.9, and V/J genes and CDR3 were assigned using IMGT germline references. Any read was removed if the V/J assignment was weak (E-value above 1e-6), the CDR3 was missing, or the read contained stop codons, out-of-frame junctions, or ambiguous translated residues. A V3J clonotype was defined by an identical inferred V gene, J gene, and CDR3 amino acid sequence. The percentage overlap between two repertoires was calculated by dividing the number of shared unique clonotypes by the size of the smaller repertoire. Three approaches were used to assess repertoire richness: RTK rarefaction, the Chao1 estimator, and Recon v2.1 estimates of unobserved clonotypes. OLGA was used to compute generation probabilities for all TCRbeta clonotypes that the gDNA method yielded from a handful of donors. TCRdb carries this immuneACCESS record with in-frame sequences only. Its versions omit some clonotypes, under half of them owing to an unresolved V gene in the studies checked, with the rest unexplained. The V and J calls and the clone size are those of that table, but D and trimming were determined from the DNA. For this sample there are around 1 million clones; more than 75% appear just once. Together, the top ten hold approximately 1.5% of the sample.

The germline V gene sets CDR1 to SGHTA and CDR2 to FQGNSA. The CDR3 runs 14 residues from the cysteine to the phenylalanine. The only DNA kept is the CDR3, 42 bases in frame from the first base. V lost 5 bases and J lost 2 bases; the stretch between them is 10 bases long. Overall results and qualifications from the work: Larger estimated clonotype richness was generally found for naive subsets than for memory subsets. Because the study included a small number of donors, the genetic and exposure-history diversity represented was limited. Even with the large sequencing depth, rarefaction of the sorted-subset datasets indicated that sequencing was incomplete. About 5% of naive CD4, 3% to 3.5% of naive CD8, approximately 2% of memory CD4, and 0.35% to 0.4% of memory CD8 clonotypes were shared across a few donors. Sampling was restricted to blood, and TCR repertoires in tissue are likely to differ from TCR repertoires in blood. Based on pairwise subsampling, the degree of clonotype sharing among donors was expected to be affected by sequencing depth. Higher generation probabilities were observed for clonotypes shared by all four sorted-subset donors than for non-shared clonotypes.

This clone was picked up one time. Its antigen is unknown. One base away there is no much larger clone; base qualities are not given. Donors were healthy HIV-negative adults with no recently reported acute infections or vaccinations. Only Caucasian adults living in Nashville, Tennessee, USA were represented among the donors. CD4+ T cells were enriched by magnetic negative selection, after which naive cells were positively selected on CD45RA and the negative fraction was taken as the memory subset. Blood was collected by leukapheresis, and PBMCs were isolated by Ficoll-Histopaque density gradient centrifugation and then cryopreserved in liquid nitrogen vapor phase. Analytical flow cytometry was used to check the purity and quantity of each magnetically sorted T cell population. Genomic DNA was isolated from each sorted fraction and quantified by UV absorbance on a Nanodrop 2000c.

The specimen was memory CD4+ T cells sorted from blood. In light of the paper, this sample's cell subset or site label describes: CD45RA-negative fraction. The receptor's source is a man aged 18 to 30 in good health. Rearrangement joined TRBV7-2 to TRBJ1-3; there is no confident call for the D gene. The CDR3 region has the sequence CASSQRAAGNTIYF. In nucleotides, the sequence is TGTGCCAGCAGCCAGAGGGCTGCTGGAAACACCATATATTTT.